These 20 T cell receptor beta chains originate from one sample sequenced in a study of blood T cell repertoires in COVID-19. Sequencing was performed with immunoSEQ multiplex PCR; in TCRdb, only in-frame clones are kept and a portion is missing. The sample carries about 160,000 clones, around nine tenths recorded once. Source material: peripheral blood. The source is a woman in her 70s with COVID-19, enrolled during active disease.

V is TRBV7-9 and J is TRBJ2-1; TRBD2 matches at 13 bases. Germline V gene data show CDR1 as SEHNR and CDR2 as FQNEAQ (reference sequence). V lost 2 bases and J lost 8; bases outside the gene matches: 3. CDR3 length equals 15 residues. The CDR3 is CASSLRTSGGHEQFF. CDR3 DNA sequence: TGTGCCAGCAGCTTACGGACTAGCGGGGGCCATGAGCAGTTCTTC.

With respect to this clone: The germline gene is not matched at one end of the junction; a read error may be the cause. The V gene is TRBV4-1, the J gene TRBJ1-2; 8 nucleotides agree with TRBD1. This CDR3 comprises 18 residues. From germline, CDR1 is MGHRA and CDR2 YSYEKL. The CDR3 coding sequence is TGCGCCAGCAGGCAAGTGGCCTTTGGGACAGGTGATAACTATGGCTACACCTTC. Translating it yields CASRQVAFGTGDNYGYTF.

This clone was seen a few times. The rearrangement joins TRBV20-1 to TRBJ1-3, with 12 bases lining up with TRBD1. The CDR3 runs to 14 residues. Germline CDR1 and CDR2: DFQATT and SNEGSKA (reference sequence). Germline trimming cut 3 bases from V and 4 bases from J; bases unmatched to any gene: 1. The chain's CDR3 is CSASGTGGGNTIYF. Written as DNA, the CDR3 is TGCAGTGCTAGTGGGACAGGGGGCGGAAACACCATATATTTT.

The sample holds one count of this clone. V is TRBV3-1 (or the pseudogene TRBV3-2) and J is TRBJ2-1, with 12 bases identical to TRBD2. The V gene's germline CDR1 is LGHDT and CDR2 YNNKEL (reference sequence). V lost 1 base, J lost 4 bases, and 8 bases stayed unmatched. The CDR3 loop spans 18 amino acids. The CDR3 sequence is CASSQAFLAGGQYNEQFF. The CDR3 nucleotides read TGTGCCAGCAGCCAAGCCTTTCTAGCGGGGGGGCAATACAATGAGCAGTTCTTC.

The V and J genes are TRBV7-8 and TRBJ2-5, with D unclear. This CDR3 is built from 13 residues. The germline V gene has CDR1 SGHVS and CDR2 FQNEAQ. V lost 7 bases to trimming and J lost 3 bases, with 12 bases between them. The CDR3 DNA sequence: TGTGCCAGCACCCCTACTTCCGAAGAGACCCAGTACTTC. It is translated as CASTPTSEETQYF.

The V gene is TRBV7-8, the J gene TRBJ1-3; 7 bases map to TRBD1. Trimming cost V 5 bases and J 1 base; bases outside gene matches: 8. This CDR3 has 16 residues. Germline V gene sequence: CDR1 SGHVS, CDR2 FQNEAQ. The chain's CDR3 is CASSPTGAASGNTIYF. In DNA form, the CDR3 reads TGTGCCAGCAGCCCCACAGGGGCCGCTTCTGGAAACACCATATATTTT. The entire variable domain, with the rest obtained from reference TRBV7-8 and TRBJ1-3, is as follows: GAGVSQSPRYKVAKRGQDVALRCDPISGHVSLFWYQQALGQGPEFLTYFQNEAQLDKSGLPSDRFFAERPEGSVSTLKIQRTQQEDSAVYLCASSPTGAASGNTIYFGEGSWLTVV.

The rearrangement links TRBV18 to TRBJ2-5; the D gene is possibly TRBD2 (5 bases). The CDR3 has 15 residues. V was pared by 3 bases and J by 5 bases, with 16 bases between. Per germline, CDR1 KGHSH and CDR2 LQKENI. CDR3 DNA sequence: TGTGCCAGCTCACCTCCTCCGGAGGTGAGGGAGACCCAGTACTTC. This encodes CASSPPPEVRETQYF. The full variable domain, with the rest looked up from reference TRBV18 and TRBJ2-5, is NAGVMQNPRHLVRRRGQEARLRCSPMKGHSHVYWYRQLPEEGLKFMVYLQKENIIDESGMPKERFSAEFPKEGPSILRIQQVVRGDSAAYFCASSPPPEVRETQYFGPGTRLLVL.

In this sample, this clone turned up once. Here the CDR3 DNA reads TGTGCCATCAGTGGGGGGGTAGGAGCTTACGAGCAGTACTTC. Its translation is CAISGGVGAYEQYF. This sequence joins TRBV10-3 and TRBJ2-7, with a possible D match to TRBD2 (6 bases). The V gene's germline CDR1 is ENHRY and CDR2 SYGVKD. Trimming cost V 4 bases and J 4 bases, with 14 bases left between them. The length of the CDR3 is 14 residues.

As concerns this clone: The conserved phenylalanine or tryptophan is not found at the CDR3 terminus, so this likely reflects a read error. It is unclear where the CDR3 begins or ends on the DNA, so no DNA is shown, and the CDR3 is as TCRdb lists it. This chain links TRBV5-1 with TRBJ1-4; TRBD1 was called by the table and not checked on the DNA. Inclusive of both ends, the CDR3 amounts to 9 amino acids. From germline, CDR1 is SGHRS and CDR2 YFSETQ. Here the CDR3 reads CASRRQGEV.

The J gene is TRBJ1-5, the V gene TRBV5-1, with a possible D match to TRBD1 (5 bases). This CDR3 region has 15 residues. Per germline, CDR1 SGHRS and CDR2 YFSETQ. V shed 4 bases and J shed 10 bases, with 21 bases lying between them. The CDR3 region is CASSPDGGGTSPQHF. CDR3 coding DNA: TGCGCCAGCAGCCCGGACGGGGGAGGAACTTCCCCCCAGCATTTT.

The V gene is TRBV11-2, the J gene TRBJ2-7; TRBD1 aligns across 12 bases. Losses at the gene ends were 3 bases for V and 6 bases for J; bases not matched to a gene: 3. Germline CDR1 SGHAT, CDR2 FQNNGV. This CDR3 has 14 residues. The DNA of the CDR3 is TGTGCCAGCAGCTTCGGGACAGGGGGCCGCGAGCAGTACTTC. Translated: CASSFGTGGREQYF.

The rearrangement links TRBV5-8 to TRBJ2-3, with a weak D call TRBD2 (6 bases). Trimming removed 3 bases at V and 2 bases at J, with 19 bases between. Germline CDR1 is SGHTS and CDR2 is YDEGEE. The CDR3 runs to 17 residues. CDR3 nucleotide sequence: TGTGCCAGCAGCTCAAGGTCCCCCGGGGGACTCACAGATACGCAGTATTTT. Protein product: CASSSRSPGGLTDTQYF.

The chain has TRBV5-8 and TRBJ2-1; tentatively, D is TRBD1 (6 bases). The CDR3 is 14 amino acids. CDR1 is SGHTS and CDR2 is YDEGEE in the germline V gene. V was trimmed by 2 bases and J by 2 bases, leaving 8 bases between them. The chain's CDR3 is CASSLGTTYNEQFF. Written as DNA, the CDR3 is TGTGCCAGCAGCTTAGGGACAACCTACAATGAGCAGTTCTTC.

This chain links TRBV6-1 with TRBJ2-7; 9 nucleotides agree with TRBD1. The CDR3 runs 16 residues. Germline V gene lookup returns CDR1 MNHNS and CDR2 SASEGT. The DNA of the CDR3 is TGTGCCAGCAGTGCCCCCGGGACAGGGTTTTTTTCCGGCCGAATTGTC. Translation gives CASSAPGTGFFSGRIV.

This rearrangement joins TRBV5-1 to TRBJ2-3; no firm D call. CDR1 and CDR2 (germline): SGHRS, YFSETQ. V gave up 0 bases and J gave up 2 bases, with 4 bases separating them. This CDR3 is built from 13 residues. The CDR3 loop is CASSLDFTDTQYF. CDR3 DNA sequence: TGCGCCAGCAGCTTGGACTTCACAGATACGCAGTATTTT.

The CDR3 sequence is CTSSQDLGEGGENTEAFF. CDR3 DNA sequence: TGCACCAGCAGCCAAGATTTGGGGGAGGGGGGCGAGAACACTGAAGCTTTCTTT. The V and J genes are TRBV1 and TRBJ1-1. TRBV1 is an annotated pseudogene. The CDR3 runs 18 residues.

This rearrangement joins TRBV5-8 to TRBJ1-2, with a possible D match to TRBD1 (6 bases). The CDR3 extends over 15 amino acids. V dropped 0 bases and J dropped 8 bases, with 17 bases sitting between them. Germline CDR1 is SGHTS and CDR2 is YDEGEE. CDR3 DNA sequence: TGTGCCAGCAGCTTGGTATCCACAGGGAGGGAAGGCTACACCTTC. Amino acid sequence: CASSLVSTGREGYTF.

This chain joins TRBV7-9 and TRBJ2-4; TRBD1 matches at 7 bases. CDR1 and CDR2 (germline): SEHNR, FQNEAQ (reference sequence). This CDR3 spans 17 amino acids. J was trimmed by 6 bases and V by 0 bases; bases with no gene match: 11. DNA for the CDR3: TGTGCCAGCAGCTTAGCGCGGTTTCATAGACAGGGAAACATTCAGTACTTC. This encodes CASSLARFHRQGNIQYF.

This clone is a singleton in its sample. This rearrangement joins TRBV18 to TRBJ2-2, with 8 bases matching TRBD1. Germline V gene data show CDR1 as KGHSH and CDR2 as LQKENI. The CDR3 is made up of 20 amino acids. V shed 6 bases and J 6 bases; nucleotides not matched to a gene: 24. CDR3 sequence reads: CASSADRVIPNPITSGELFF. In DNA, the CDR3 is TGTGCCAGCTCCGCGGACAGGGTCATTCCCAACCCCATTACCTCCGGGGAGCTGTTTTTT.

CDR3 nucleotide sequence: TGTGCCAGCAGCCTAGGGGACAGGGGGTACGAGCAGTACTTC. Protein: CASSLGDRGYEQYF. The chain carries TRBV27 and TRBJ2-7; 11 bases are shared with TRBD1. This CDR3 spans 14 amino acids. Germline V gene sequence: CDR1 MNHEY, CDR2 SMNVEV (reference sequence). J was trimmed by 4 bases and V by 6 bases; bases with no gene match: 5.